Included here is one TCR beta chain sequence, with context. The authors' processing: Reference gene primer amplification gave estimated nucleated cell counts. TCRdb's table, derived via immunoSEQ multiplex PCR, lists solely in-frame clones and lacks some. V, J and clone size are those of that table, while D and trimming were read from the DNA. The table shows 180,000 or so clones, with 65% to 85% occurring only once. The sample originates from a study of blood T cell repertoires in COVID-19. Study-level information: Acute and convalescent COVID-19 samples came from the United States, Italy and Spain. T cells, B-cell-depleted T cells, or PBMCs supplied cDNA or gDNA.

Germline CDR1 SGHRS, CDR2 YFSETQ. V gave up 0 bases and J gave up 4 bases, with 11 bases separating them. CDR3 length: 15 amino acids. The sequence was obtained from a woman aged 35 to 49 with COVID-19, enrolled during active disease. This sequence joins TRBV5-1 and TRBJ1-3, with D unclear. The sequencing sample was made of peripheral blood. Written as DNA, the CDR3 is TGCGCCAGCAGCTTGGATGGGAGATCCGGAAACACCATATATTTT. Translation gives CASSLDGRSGNTIYF.